The next 32 T cell receptor beta chains were all read from a single sample in a study of shared clonotypes between healthy human individuals. Assay: immunoSEQ multiplex PCR; the TCRdb copy retains only in-frame clones and omits some. The table lists approximately 600,000 clones, about 95% of them singletons. CD45RO negativity and positive selection for CCR7 defined naive CD8 cells, a population that excluded terminally differentiated effector memory CD45RA+ cells. The sample was naive CD8+ T cells sorted from blood. The receptors originated from a woman aged 25 to 39 in good health.

The chain uses TRBV27 and TRBJ2-1; D gene ambiguous. In germline, CDR1 is MNHEY, CDR2 SMNVEV (reference sequence). Trimming stripped 3 bases from V and 5 bases from J, with 14 bases between. CDR3 length: 15 amino acids. CDR3 DNA sequence: TGTGCCAGCAGTTTTGGAGTGAGAAGTCACAATGAGCAGTTCTTC. It is translated as CASSFGVRSHNEQFF.

The chain has TRBV9 and TRBJ2-2, with 11 positions matching TRBD2. V shed 3 bases and J 6 bases; nucleotides not matched to a gene: 7. This CDR3 comprises 16 residues. The germline CDR1 and CDR2 sequences are SGDLS and YYNGEE. In DNA, the CDR3 is TGTGCCAGCAGCGCAAGACTAGCGGGAATCCCCGGGGAGCTGTTTTTT. This encodes CASSARLAGIPGELFF.

This chain connects TRBV7-2 to TRBJ2-5; D is undetermined. The better agreement between TRBJ2-7 and the DNA end casts doubt on the J call. The germline V gene has CDR1 SGHTA and CDR2 FQGNSA. This CDR3 has 11 amino acids. CDR3 coding DNA: TGTGCCAGCAGCCCCGCCTACGAGCAGTACTTC. Protein product: CASSPAYEQYF.

This clone occurred a few times. Other DNA sequences of this sample code for an identical CDR3. This rearrangement joins TRBV7-9 to TRBJ1-2; 7 nucleotides align to TRBD1. J lost 0 bases, V lost 1 base, and 2 bases had no gene match. Germline assignment: CDR1 SEHNR and CDR2 FQNEAQ (reference sequence). CDR3 length: 15 residues. The DNA of the CDR3 is TGTGCCAGCAGCTTAGGAGACAGGGCTAACTATGGCTACACCTTC. Encoded protein: CASSLGDRANYGYTF.

The table lists this clone with a count of one. The chain employs TRBV9 and TRBJ2-3, with 8 bases that match TRBD2. Per germline, CDR1 SGDLS and CDR2 YYNGEE. The trim removed 0 bases at V and 2 bases at J, leaving 14 bases unmatched. This CDR3 region has 19 residues. Here the CDR3 DNA reads TGTGCCAGCAGCGTAGCCCGCGGGAGTAGCGGGACGGTCACAGATACGCAGTATTTT. This gives the protein CASSVARGSSGTVTDTQYF.

The chain carries TRBV29-1 and TRBJ2-7, with 9 bases identical to TRBD2. The CDR3 extends over 15 amino acids. V lost 5 bases to trimming and J lost 4 bases; unmatched junction nucleotides: 12. The germline gives CDR1 SQVTM, CDR2 ANQGSEA. As DNA, the CDR3 is TGCAGCGTTTCTGGCGGGAGGGTCCCAAGTTACGAGCAGTACTTC. Its protein is CSVSGGRVPSYEQYF.

The chain has TRBV4-1 and TRBJ1-1; a possible D gene is TRBD1 (5 bases). The V end lost 0 bases, the J end lost 1 base, and 12 bases lay between the germline ends. Per germline, CDR1 MGHRA and CDR2 YSYEKL. This CDR3 is built from 16 residues. The CDR3, as DNA: TGCGCCAGCAGCCAAGATCAGGGCGTGGGGAACACTGAAGCTTTCTTT. Protein sequence: CASSQDQGVGNTEAFF.

The chain carries TRBV21-1 and TRBJ2-7; TRBD1, the D gene given by the table, was not confirmed from the DNA. TRBV21-1 is a pseudogene segment. CDR3 size: 21 residues. This chain's CDR3 is CASSNQGAAEPHKPPPYEQYF. In DNA form, the CDR3 reads TGTGCCAGCAGCAACCAAGGGGCAGCAGAACCTCACAAGCCTCCTCCCTACGAGCAGTACTTC.

As to this clone: This CDR3 is also generated by other DNA sequences in the sample. The chain is built from TRBV19 and TRBJ2-7; the match to TRBD2 covers 11 bases. V trimming: 6 bases; J trimming: 4 bases; junction bases outside the gene matches: 8. CDR3 length: 15 residues. Germline loops: CDR1 LNHDA, CDR2 SQIVND (reference sequence). The CDR3 protein is CASSLTSGSTYEQYF. The CDR3 DNA reads as TGTGCCAGTAGCCTTACTAGCGGGAGTACATACGAGCAGTACTTC.

This chain joins TRBV9 and TRBJ1-2; a possible D gene is TRBD1 (6 bases). The CDR3 extends over 15 amino acids. The germline V gene encodes CDR1 SGDLS and CDR2 YYNGEE. Between the trimmed V and J ends, which lost 3 bases and 4 bases, there was a span of 16 bases. The CDR3 sequence is CASSASGGTFYGYTF. The DNA of the CDR3 is TGTGCCAGCAGCGCCAGTGGGGGCACCTTCTATGGCTACACCTTC.

This rearrangement joins TRBV15 to TRBJ2-7; 7 bases are a match to TRBD2. Germline CDR1 LNHNV, CDR2 YYDKDF (reference sequence). With V trimmed by 0 bases and J by 3 bases, 5 bases remained unmatched. This CDR3 has 15 amino acids. The CDR3 region has the DNA TGTGCCACCAGCAGAGACTGGGGGGGTCACTACGAGCAGTACTTC. Amino acid sequence: CATSRDWGGHYEQYF.

The rearrangement joins TRBV29-1 to TRBJ2-7; D ambiguous. CDR3 length: 12 residues. V shed 1 base and J shed 3 bases, with 7 bases lying between them. Per germline, CDR1 SQVTM and CDR2 ANQGSEA. The CDR3 reads CSVEGQNYEQYF. The CDR3 DNA sequence: TGCAGCGTTGAAGGGCAGAACTACGAGCAGTACTTC.

This sequence joins TRBV7-8 and TRBJ2-7; D uncertain. Germline assignment: CDR1 SGHVS and CDR2 FQNEAQ. The V gene lost 0 bases and the J gene lost 6 bases, with 9 bases spanning the gap. CDR3 length equals 13 residues. The DNA of the CDR3 is TGTGCCAGCAGCTTAGCCACAGCCATCGAGCAGTACTTC. It encodes CASSLATAIEQYF.

The chain recombines TRBV19 with TRBJ1-5; no definite D call. V was clipped by 6 bases and J by 5 bases, with 17 bases between them. CDR1 and CDR2 from the germline V gene are LNHDA and SQIVND (reference sequence). This CDR3 has 15 residues. The CDR3: CASRTDTPSYQPQHF. As DNA, the CDR3 is TGTGCCAGTAGAACAGACACCCCGTCCTATCAGCCCCAGCATTTT.

The chain carries TRBV30 and TRBJ2-7; 10 nucleotides agree with TRBD2. The CDR3 contains 13 residues. Germline CDR1 is GTSNPN and CDR2 is SVGIG (reference sequence). Losses at the gene ends were 3 bases for V and 4 bases for J; bases not matched to a gene: 3. This CDR3 is CAWRTSGLYEQYF. CDR3 nucleotides: TGTGCCTGGAGGACTAGCGGGTTGTACGAGCAGTACTTC. The whole variable domain, filled in from reference TRBV30 and TRBJ2-7, reads SQTIHQWPATLVQPVGSPLSLECTVEGTSNPNLYWYRQAAGRGLQLLFYSVGIGQISSEVPQNLSASRPQDRQFILSSKKLLLSDSGFYLCAWRTSGLYEQYFGPGTRLTVT.

The chain carries TRBV9 and TRBJ2-4; perhaps D is TRBD1 or TRBD2 (5 bases each). The CDR3 is made up of 13 amino acids. V was shortened by 4 bases and J by 7 bases, with 12 bases between the two germline ends. From germline, CDR1 is SGDLS and CDR2 YYNGEE. The CDR3 bases are TGTGCCAGCAGCCTAGGGGCGGGTAACATTCAGTACTTC. Translating it yields CASSLGAGNIQYF.

The CDR3 is CASRGNGYEQYF. CDR3 bases: TGTGCCAGCAGGGGGAATGGCTACGAGCAGTACTTC. The J gene is TRBJ2-7, the V gene TRBV28; D not resolved. The CDR3 is 12 residues long. The ends were cut back, 6 bases at V and 3 bases at J, with 9 bases in the middle. Per the germline V gene, CDR1 is MDHEN and CDR2 is SYDVKM.

Comment on this clone: The same CDR3 also results from other DNA sequences found in this sample. The rearrangement links TRBV13 to TRBJ2-7; TRBD2 aligns across 10 bases. After removal of 5 bases from V and 4 bases from J, the junction contained 5 bases not matched to a gene. Germline CDR1 reads PRHDT; CDR2 reads FYEKMQ (reference sequence). The CDR3 spans 14 residues. DNA for the CDR3: TGTGCCAGCAGCCTCGGACTAGCGGCTTACGAGCAGTACTTC. Translating it yields CASSLGLAAYEQYF.

This chain connects TRBV28 to TRBJ2-1, with D perhaps matching TRBD1 or TRBD2 (5 bases each). V was shortened by 5 bases and J by 10 bases, with 18 bases between the two germline ends. Germline V gives CDR1 MDHEN, CDR2 SYDVKM. The CDR3 runs to 14 residues. The CDR3, as DNA: TGTGCCAGCAGTAGATTGTGGGAGAGGGACGAGCAGTTCTTC. Its protein product is CASSRLWERDEQFF. Full variable domain (missing parts from reference TRBV28 and TRBJ2-1): DVKVTQSSRYLVKRTGEKVFLECVQDMDHENMFWYRQDPGLGLRLIYFSYDVKMKEKGDIPEGYSVSREKKERFSLILESASTNQTSMYLCASSRLWERDEQFFGPGTRLTVL.

The chain has TRBV28 and TRBJ2-5; tentative D call: TRBD2 (5 bases). The V gene lost 5 bases and the J gene lost 3 bases, with 13 bases spanning the gap. CDR1 is MDHEN, CDR2 SYDVKM, per germline. The CDR3 has 14 amino acids. CDR3: CASSPLAEEETQYF. CDR3 coding DNA: TGTGCCAGCAGTCCCCTGGCGGAGGAAGAGACCCAGTACTTC. The entire variable domain, with the rest obtained from reference TRBV28 and TRBJ2-5, is as follows: DVKVTQSSRYLVKRTGEKVFLECVQDMDHENMFWYRQDPGLGLRLIYFSYDVKMKEKGDIPEGYSVSREKKERFSLILESASTNQTSMYLCASSPLAEEETQYFGPGTRLLVL.

On this clone: Distinct nucleotide sequences in the sample also encode this CDR3. The chain couples TRBV6-5 to TRBJ2-7; 8 nucleotides align to TRBD1. CDR3 size: 14 residues. Per the germline V gene, CDR1 is MNHEY and CDR2 is SVGAGI. Trimming removed 3 bases from V and 6 bases from J; junction bases left unmatched: 7. The CDR3 bases are TGTGCCAGCAGTTATGGGCAGGGGGCGGGCGAGCAGTACTTC. Translated: CASSYGQGAGEQYF.

The chain is built from TRBV7-9 and TRBJ2-3; 7 nucleotides line up with TRBD1. The CDR3 extends over 15 amino acids. Germline CDR1 SEHNR, CDR2 FQNEAQ (reference sequence). The ends lost 5 bases at V and 2 bases at J; junction bases unmatched: 7. For the CDR3, the DNA is TGTGCCAGCAGCACCGGGACAGCACACACAGATACGCAGTATTTT. It yields the protein CASSTGTAHTDTQYF.

This chain connects TRBV10-3 to TRBJ2-3; D possibly corresponds to TRBD1 (5 bases). Germline CDR1 and CDR2: ENHRY and SYGVKD. The CDR3 covers 14 residues. Trimming stripped 4 bases from V and 4 bases from J, with 12 bases between. CDR3: CAISVGDSPDTQYF. In DNA form, the CDR3 reads TGTGCCATCAGTGTAGGGGATTCCCCAGATACGCAGTATTTT.

The chain joins TRBV11-2 to TRBJ2-3; the match to TRBD2 covers 8 bases. The germline V gene encodes CDR1 SGHAT and CDR2 FQNNGV. V shed 4 bases, J shed 2 bases, and the junction held 8 bases outside the gene matches. CDR3 size: 16 residues. As DNA, the CDR3 is TGTGCCAGCAGCTCATTAGCGGGATCTGCCACAGATACGCAGTATTTT. It is translated as CASSSLAGSATDTQYF.

V is TRBV9 and J is TRBJ1-4; tentative D call: TRBD1 (5 bases). Trimming cost V 4 bases and J 2 bases, with 12 bases left between them. CDR3 length: 15 residues. In germline, CDR1 is SGDLS, CDR2 YYNGEE. DNA of the CDR3: TGTGCCAGCAGCCTAGGAGGGGACACTAATGAAAAACTGTTTTTT. Translated: CASSLGGDTNEKLFF.

This chain uses TRBV7-6 with TRBJ1-6, with TRBD1 identical over 9 bases. From germline, CDR1 is SGHVS and CDR2 FNYEAQ. V shed 0 bases and J 10 bases; nucleotides not matched to a gene: 4. The CDR3 spans 15 residues. Here the CDR3 DNA reads TGTGCCAGCAGCTTAGCGGGACAGGGTACATCACCCCTCCACTTT. Amino acid sequence: CASSLAGQGTSPLHF.

The V and J genes are TRBV4-1 and TRBJ1-5; 7 positions match TRBD1. The germline CDR1 and CDR2 sequences are MGHRA and YSYEKL. The V and J ends lost 3 bases and 0 bases, in that order; junction bases with no gene match: 2. The CDR3 totals 15 residues. CDR3 bases: TGCGCCAGCAGCCAGGACAGGTTTAGCAATCAGCCCCAGCATTTT. Translated, it gives CASSQDRFSNQPQHF.

V usage is TRBV18 and J usage is TRBJ1-6; D gene ambiguous. Germline CDR1 KGHSH, CDR2 LQKENI. The CDR3 extends over 16 amino acids. V lost 5 bases and J lost 0, with 11 bases in between. The CDR3 DNA reads as TGTGCCAGCTCATCAAGTGGAGTCTCCTATAATTCACCCCTCCACTTT. Translating it yields CASSSSGVSYNSPLHF.

This chain links TRBV5-1 with TRBJ1-1, with 10 bases that match TRBD1. CDR1 and CDR2 from the germline V gene are SGHRS and YFSETQ. The CDR3 covers 16 residues. Unmatched junction bases numbered 2, after V lost 0 bases and J lost 0 bases. In nucleotides, the CDR3 is TGCGCCAGCAGCTTGGAGGGACAGGGGTTGAACACTGAAGCTTTCTTT. Its translation: CASSLEGQGLNTEAFF.

V is TRBV2 and J is TRBJ1-1; the D is unclear. This CDR3 region has 14 residues. V was cut by 4 bases and J by 6 bases, with 15 bases left in between. CDR1 is SNHLY and CDR2 is FYNNEI in the germline V gene. Here the CDR3 DNA reads TGTGCCAGCAGTGCAGAGGGATACGCCGCTGAAGCTTTCTTT. Its translation is CASSAEGYAAEAFF.

The rearrangement joins TRBV6-9 to TRBJ2-7, with 7 nucleotides matching TRBD1. V trimming: 5 bases; J trimming: 5 bases; junction bases outside the gene matches: 3. Germline V gene sequence: CDR1 MNHGY, CDR2 SVAAGI. The CDR3 contains 12 residues. This CDR3 reads CASSRQGDEQYF. In DNA, the CDR3 is TGTGCCAGCAGTCGTCAGGGGGACGAGCAGTACTTC.

The chain uses TRBV4-1 and TRBJ2-3; D unclear. Germline lookup yields CDR1 MGHRA and CDR2 YSYEKL. Trimming left V 1 base short and J 6 bases short, with 5 bases between. This CDR3 is built from 12 residues. The CDR3 sequence: CASSQGYDTQYF. CDR3 nucleotides: TGCGCCAGCAGCCAAGGATATGATACGCAGTATTTT.